Included here is one T cell receptor beta chain sequence, with context. Per the study methods: Estimates of nucleated cell counts were drawn from the amplification of reference gene primers. Produced via immunoSEQ multiplex PCR; TCRdb's table is partial and in-frame only. Clonal size and the V and J genes are those of that table, whereas D and trimming came from the DNA. Here the sample spans 300,000 to 450,000 clones, roughly 87% being singletons. The sample comes from a study of blood T cell repertoires in COVID-19. Participant ages covered about 18 to 100 years across 20 to 30 US areas. Assignments of participants to cohorts depended upon their own reported clinical history. Trimming took 4 bases from V and 4 from J, leaving 9 bases between them. This CDR3 comprises 13 residues. Germline CDR1 is LGHDT and CDR2 is YNNKEL (reference sequence).

The sample consisted of PBMCs or T cells enriched from blood (not recorded which). The rearrangement uses TRBV3-1 (or the pseudogene TRBV3-2) and TRBJ2-3, with D possibly being TRBD2 (6 bases). The source of this sequence is a woman between 25 and 40 years old who had recovered from COVID-19. The chain's CDR3 is CASSREDPDTQYF. In DNA form, the CDR3 reads TGTGCCAGCAGCCGGGAGGACCCAGATACGCAGTATTTT.